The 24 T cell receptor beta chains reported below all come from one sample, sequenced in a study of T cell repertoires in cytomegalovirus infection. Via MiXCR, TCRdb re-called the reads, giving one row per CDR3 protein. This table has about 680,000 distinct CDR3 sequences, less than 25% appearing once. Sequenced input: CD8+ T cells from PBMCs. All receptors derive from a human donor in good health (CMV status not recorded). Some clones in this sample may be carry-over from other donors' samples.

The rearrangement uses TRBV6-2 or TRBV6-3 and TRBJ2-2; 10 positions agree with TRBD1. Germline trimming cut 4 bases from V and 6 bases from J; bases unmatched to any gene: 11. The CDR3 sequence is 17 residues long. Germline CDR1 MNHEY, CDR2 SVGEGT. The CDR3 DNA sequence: TGTGCCAGCAGTTCCGGGACAGGGGTTCGGTCCGCCGGGGAGCTGTTTTTT. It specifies CASSSGTGVRSAGELFF.

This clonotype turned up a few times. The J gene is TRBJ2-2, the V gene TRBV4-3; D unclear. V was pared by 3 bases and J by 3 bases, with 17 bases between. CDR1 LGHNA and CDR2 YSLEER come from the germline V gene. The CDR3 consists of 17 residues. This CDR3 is CASSHSIRQIDTGELFF. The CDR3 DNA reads TGCGCCAGCAGCCATTCAATCCGGCAAATCGACACCGGGGAGCTGTTTTTT.

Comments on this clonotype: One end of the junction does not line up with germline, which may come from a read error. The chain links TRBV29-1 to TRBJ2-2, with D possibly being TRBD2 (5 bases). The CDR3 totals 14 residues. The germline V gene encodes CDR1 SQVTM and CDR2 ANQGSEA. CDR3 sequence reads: CCVDLGGYTGELFF. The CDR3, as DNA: TGCTGCGTTGACCTCGGCGGGTACACCGGGGAGCTGTTTTTT.

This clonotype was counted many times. CDR3 DNA: TGCAGTGCCCCGGGACTTTCGTCCTACGAGCAGTACGTC. It translates to CSAPGLSSYEQYV. The chain recombines TRBV20-1 with TRBJ2-7; a possible D gene is TRBD2 (6 bases). The germline V and J ends were trimmed by 6 bases and 1 base, with 13 bases remaining between them. Per the germline V gene, CDR1 is DFQATT and CDR2 is SNEGSKA (reference sequence). The length of the CDR3 is 13 residues.

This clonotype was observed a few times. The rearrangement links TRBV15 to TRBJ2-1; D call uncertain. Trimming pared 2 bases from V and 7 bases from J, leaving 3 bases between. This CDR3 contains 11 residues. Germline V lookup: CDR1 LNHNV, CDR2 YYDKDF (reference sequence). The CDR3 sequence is CATSRQNEQFF. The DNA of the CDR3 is TGTGCCACCAGCAGACAAAATGAGCAGTTCTTC.

The CDR3 here is CASTYPASGSTDTQYF. The DNA of the CDR3 is TGTGCCAGCACCTACCCGGCTAGCGGATCCACAGATACGCAGTATTTT. The rearrangement links TRBV6-2 or TRBV6-3 to TRBJ2-3; 7 positions match TRBD2. The CDR3 consists of 16 residues. From germline, CDR1 is MNHEY and CDR2 SVGEGT. Germline trimming cut 7 bases from V and 2 bases from J; bases unmatched to any gene: 12.

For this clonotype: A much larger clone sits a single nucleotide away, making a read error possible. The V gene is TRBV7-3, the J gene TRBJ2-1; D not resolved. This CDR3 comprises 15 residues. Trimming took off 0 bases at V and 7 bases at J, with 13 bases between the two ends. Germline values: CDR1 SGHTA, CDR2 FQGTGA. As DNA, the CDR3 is TGTGCCAGCAGCTTAACGGGAAGGGAATCGAATGAGCAGTTCTTC. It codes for CASSLTGRESNEQFF.

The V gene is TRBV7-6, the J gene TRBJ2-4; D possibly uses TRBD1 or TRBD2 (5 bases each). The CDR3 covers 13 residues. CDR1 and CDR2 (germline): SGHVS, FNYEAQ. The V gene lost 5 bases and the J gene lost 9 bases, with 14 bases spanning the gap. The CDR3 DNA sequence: TGTGCCAGCAGCGGGGGAGTTCTCGCCATTCAGTACTTC. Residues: CASSGGVLAIQYF.

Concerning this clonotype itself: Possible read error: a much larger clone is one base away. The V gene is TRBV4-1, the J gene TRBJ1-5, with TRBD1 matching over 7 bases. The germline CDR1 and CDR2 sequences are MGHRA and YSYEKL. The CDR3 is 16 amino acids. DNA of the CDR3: TGCGCCAGCAGCCATCGACAGGGAGGTGGCAATCAGCACCAGCATTTT. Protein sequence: CASSHRQGGGNQHQHF.

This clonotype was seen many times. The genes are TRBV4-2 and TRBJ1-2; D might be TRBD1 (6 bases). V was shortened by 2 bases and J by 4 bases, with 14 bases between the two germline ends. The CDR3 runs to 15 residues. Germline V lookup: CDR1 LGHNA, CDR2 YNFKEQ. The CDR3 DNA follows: TGTGCCAGCAGCCAACGGACGGGACAAGTCTATGGCTACACCTTC. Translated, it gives CASSQRTGQVYGYTF.

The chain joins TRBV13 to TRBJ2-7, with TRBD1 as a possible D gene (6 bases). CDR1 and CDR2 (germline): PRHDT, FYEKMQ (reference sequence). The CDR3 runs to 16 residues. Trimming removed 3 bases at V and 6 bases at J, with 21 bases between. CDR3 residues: CASSFRPTGPGGEQYV. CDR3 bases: TGTGCCAGCAGCTTTCGTCCTACAGGGCCTGGGGGCGAGCAGTACGTC.

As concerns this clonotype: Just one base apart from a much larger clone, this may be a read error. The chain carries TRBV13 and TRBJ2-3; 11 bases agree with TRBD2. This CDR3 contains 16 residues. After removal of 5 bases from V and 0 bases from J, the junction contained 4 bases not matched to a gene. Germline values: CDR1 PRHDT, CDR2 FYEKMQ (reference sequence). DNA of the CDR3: TGTGCCAGCAGCCAGAGGACTAGCGGGAGCACAGATACGCAGTATTTT. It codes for CASSQRTSGSTDTQYF.

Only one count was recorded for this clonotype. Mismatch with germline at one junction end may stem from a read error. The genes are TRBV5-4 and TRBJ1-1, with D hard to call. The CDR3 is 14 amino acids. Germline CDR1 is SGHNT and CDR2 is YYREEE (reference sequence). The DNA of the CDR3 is TGTGTCAGCAGCCCCCGCACGGGGAACACTGAAGCTTTCTTT. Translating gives CVSSPRTGNTEAFF.

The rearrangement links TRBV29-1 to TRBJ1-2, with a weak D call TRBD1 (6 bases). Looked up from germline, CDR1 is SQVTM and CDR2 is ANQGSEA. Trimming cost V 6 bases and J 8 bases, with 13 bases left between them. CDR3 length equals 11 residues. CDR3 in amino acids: CSVEDRIGYTF. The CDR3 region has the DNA TGCAGCGTAGAGGACAGAATCGGCTACACCTTC.

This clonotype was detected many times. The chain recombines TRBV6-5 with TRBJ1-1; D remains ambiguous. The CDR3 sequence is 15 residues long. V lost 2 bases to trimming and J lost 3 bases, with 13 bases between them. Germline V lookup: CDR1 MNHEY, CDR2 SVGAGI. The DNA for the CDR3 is TGTGCCAGCAGTTACGGAGTTGGGGTAGACACTGAAGCTTTCTTT. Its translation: CASSYGVGVDTEAFF.

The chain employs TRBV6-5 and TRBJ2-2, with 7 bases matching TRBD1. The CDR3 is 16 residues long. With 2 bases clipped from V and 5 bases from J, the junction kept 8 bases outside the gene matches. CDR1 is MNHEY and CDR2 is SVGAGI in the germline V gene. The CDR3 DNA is TGTGCCAGCAGTTACCGGCCAGGGGGACGGACCGGGGAGCTGTTTTTT. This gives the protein CASSYRPGGRTGELFF.

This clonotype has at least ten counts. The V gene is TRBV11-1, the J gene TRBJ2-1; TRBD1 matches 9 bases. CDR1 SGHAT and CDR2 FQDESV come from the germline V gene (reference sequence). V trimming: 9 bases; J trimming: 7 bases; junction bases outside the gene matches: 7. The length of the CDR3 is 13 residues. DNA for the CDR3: TGTGCCAGTGGGGACAGGGTAAGAAATGAGCAGTTCTTC. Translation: CASGDRVRNEQFF.

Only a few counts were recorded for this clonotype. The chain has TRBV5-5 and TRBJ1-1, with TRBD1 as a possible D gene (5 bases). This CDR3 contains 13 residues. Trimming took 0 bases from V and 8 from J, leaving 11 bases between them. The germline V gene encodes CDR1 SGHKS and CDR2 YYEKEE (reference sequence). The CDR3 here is CASSLVGTKEAFF. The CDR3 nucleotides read TGTGCCAGCAGCTTGGTGGGGACGAAAGAAGCTTTCTTT.

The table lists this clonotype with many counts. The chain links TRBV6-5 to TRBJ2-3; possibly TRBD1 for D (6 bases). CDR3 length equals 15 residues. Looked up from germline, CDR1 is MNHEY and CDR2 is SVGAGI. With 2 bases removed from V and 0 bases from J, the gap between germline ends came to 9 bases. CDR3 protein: CASSYRQGSTDTQYF. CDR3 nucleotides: TGTGCCAGCAGTTACAGGCAGGGGAGCACAGATACGCAGTATTTT.

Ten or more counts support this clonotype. The CDR3 loop is CASSLPDNTEAFF. Written as DNA, the CDR3 is TGTGCCAGCAGCCTACCTGATAACACTGAAGCTTTCTTT. J is TRBJ1-1 and V is TRBV7-2; D is ambiguous. CDR3 length equals 13 residues. The germline V gene encodes CDR1 SGHTA and CDR2 FQGNSA. Trimming took 5 bases from V and 2 from J, leaving 9 bases between them.

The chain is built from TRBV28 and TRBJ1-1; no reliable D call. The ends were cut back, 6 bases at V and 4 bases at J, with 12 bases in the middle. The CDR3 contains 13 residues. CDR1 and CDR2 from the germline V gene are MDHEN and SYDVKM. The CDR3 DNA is TGTGCCAGCAGCCAAAAACTAAGCACTGAAGCTTTCTTT. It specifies CASSQKLSTEAFF.

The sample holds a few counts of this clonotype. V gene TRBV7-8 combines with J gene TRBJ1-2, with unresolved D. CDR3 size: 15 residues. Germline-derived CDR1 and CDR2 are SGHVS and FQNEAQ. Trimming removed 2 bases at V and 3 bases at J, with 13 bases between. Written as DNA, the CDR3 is TGTGCCAGCAGCTTAACTGTACGGGATTACTATGGCTACACCTTC. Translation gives CASSLTVRDYYGYTF. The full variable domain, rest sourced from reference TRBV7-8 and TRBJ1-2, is GAGVSQSPRYKVAKRGQDVALRCDPISGHVSLFWYQQALGQGPEFLTYFQNEAQLDKSGLPSDRFFAERPEGSVSTLKIQRTQQEDSAVYLCASSLTVRDYYGYTFGSGTRLTVV.

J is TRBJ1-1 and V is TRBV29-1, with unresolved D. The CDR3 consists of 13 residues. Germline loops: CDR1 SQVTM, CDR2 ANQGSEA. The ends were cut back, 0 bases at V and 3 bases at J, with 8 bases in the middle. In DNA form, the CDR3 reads TGCAGCGTTGAAGAGGGGTCCTACACTGAAGCTTTCTTT. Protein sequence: CSVEEGSYTEAFF.

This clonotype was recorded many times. CDR3 in amino acids: CASSHGTSFSADTQYF. CDR3 DNA: TGTGCCAGCAGCCATGGGACTAGCTTTTCAGCAGATACGCAGTATTTT. The genes are TRBV7-2 and TRBJ2-3; 9 bases map to TRBD2. CDR1 and CDR2 from the germline V gene are SGHTA and FQGNSA. With V trimmed by 5 bases and J by 4 bases, 10 bases remained unmatched. This CDR3 has 16 amino acids.